These 3 T cell receptor beta chains were all obtained from the same sample, sequenced in a study of T-cell memory formation after mild COVID-19. Each CDR3 protein is one row after TCRdb ran MiXCR on the 5' RACE reads. The table lists fewer than 500,000 distinct CDR3 sequences, around a quarter of them singletons, with 9.5% to 15% in the top ten. What was sequenced was PBMCs or a T cell subset sorted from them (not recorded which). The receptors shown here come from an adult woman who had mild COVID-19 (a few samples of this study predate the infection). Cell type and time point are not known.

This chain joins TRBV30 and TRBJ1-1, with D hard to call. Looked up from germline, CDR1 is GTSNPN and CDR2 is SVGIG (reference sequence). CDR3 size: 11 residues. For the CDR3, the DNA is TGTGCTGGGGAATCGAACACTGAAGCTTTCTTT. Its protein product is CAGESNTEAFF. Full variable domain (outside the CDR3, taken from reference TRBV30 and TRBJ1-1): SQTIHQWPATLVQPVGSPLSLECTVEGTSNPNLYWYRQAAGRGLQLLFYSVGIGQISSEVPQNLSASRPQDRQFILSSKKLLLSDSGFYLCAGESNTEAFFGQGTRLTVV.

A few counts support this clonotype. The rearrangement uses TRBV9 and TRBJ2-1; D possibly matches TRBD1 or TRBD2 (6 bases each). Germline lookup yields CDR1 SGDLS and CDR2 YYNGEE. The V and J ends lost 4 bases and 0 bases respectively, with 20 bases between them. The CDR3 spans 18 residues. The CDR3 DNA sequence: TGTGCCAGCAGCCTCCCGTCGTTCGGGGGCAGCTCCTACAATGAGCAGTTCTTC. It codes for CASSLPSFGGSSYNEQFF.

This chain joins TRBV27 and TRBJ2-7, with D uncertain. Germline V gene data show CDR1 as MNHEY and CDR2 as SMNVEV (reference sequence). CDR3 length: 15 amino acids. Trimming shortened V by 2 bases and J by 6 bases, and 17 bases separated the two germline ends. CDR3 sequence: CASSLIGTVSPEQYF. CDR3 DNA: TGTGCCAGCAGTTTAATCGGTACAGTCTCCCCCGAGCAGTACTTC.